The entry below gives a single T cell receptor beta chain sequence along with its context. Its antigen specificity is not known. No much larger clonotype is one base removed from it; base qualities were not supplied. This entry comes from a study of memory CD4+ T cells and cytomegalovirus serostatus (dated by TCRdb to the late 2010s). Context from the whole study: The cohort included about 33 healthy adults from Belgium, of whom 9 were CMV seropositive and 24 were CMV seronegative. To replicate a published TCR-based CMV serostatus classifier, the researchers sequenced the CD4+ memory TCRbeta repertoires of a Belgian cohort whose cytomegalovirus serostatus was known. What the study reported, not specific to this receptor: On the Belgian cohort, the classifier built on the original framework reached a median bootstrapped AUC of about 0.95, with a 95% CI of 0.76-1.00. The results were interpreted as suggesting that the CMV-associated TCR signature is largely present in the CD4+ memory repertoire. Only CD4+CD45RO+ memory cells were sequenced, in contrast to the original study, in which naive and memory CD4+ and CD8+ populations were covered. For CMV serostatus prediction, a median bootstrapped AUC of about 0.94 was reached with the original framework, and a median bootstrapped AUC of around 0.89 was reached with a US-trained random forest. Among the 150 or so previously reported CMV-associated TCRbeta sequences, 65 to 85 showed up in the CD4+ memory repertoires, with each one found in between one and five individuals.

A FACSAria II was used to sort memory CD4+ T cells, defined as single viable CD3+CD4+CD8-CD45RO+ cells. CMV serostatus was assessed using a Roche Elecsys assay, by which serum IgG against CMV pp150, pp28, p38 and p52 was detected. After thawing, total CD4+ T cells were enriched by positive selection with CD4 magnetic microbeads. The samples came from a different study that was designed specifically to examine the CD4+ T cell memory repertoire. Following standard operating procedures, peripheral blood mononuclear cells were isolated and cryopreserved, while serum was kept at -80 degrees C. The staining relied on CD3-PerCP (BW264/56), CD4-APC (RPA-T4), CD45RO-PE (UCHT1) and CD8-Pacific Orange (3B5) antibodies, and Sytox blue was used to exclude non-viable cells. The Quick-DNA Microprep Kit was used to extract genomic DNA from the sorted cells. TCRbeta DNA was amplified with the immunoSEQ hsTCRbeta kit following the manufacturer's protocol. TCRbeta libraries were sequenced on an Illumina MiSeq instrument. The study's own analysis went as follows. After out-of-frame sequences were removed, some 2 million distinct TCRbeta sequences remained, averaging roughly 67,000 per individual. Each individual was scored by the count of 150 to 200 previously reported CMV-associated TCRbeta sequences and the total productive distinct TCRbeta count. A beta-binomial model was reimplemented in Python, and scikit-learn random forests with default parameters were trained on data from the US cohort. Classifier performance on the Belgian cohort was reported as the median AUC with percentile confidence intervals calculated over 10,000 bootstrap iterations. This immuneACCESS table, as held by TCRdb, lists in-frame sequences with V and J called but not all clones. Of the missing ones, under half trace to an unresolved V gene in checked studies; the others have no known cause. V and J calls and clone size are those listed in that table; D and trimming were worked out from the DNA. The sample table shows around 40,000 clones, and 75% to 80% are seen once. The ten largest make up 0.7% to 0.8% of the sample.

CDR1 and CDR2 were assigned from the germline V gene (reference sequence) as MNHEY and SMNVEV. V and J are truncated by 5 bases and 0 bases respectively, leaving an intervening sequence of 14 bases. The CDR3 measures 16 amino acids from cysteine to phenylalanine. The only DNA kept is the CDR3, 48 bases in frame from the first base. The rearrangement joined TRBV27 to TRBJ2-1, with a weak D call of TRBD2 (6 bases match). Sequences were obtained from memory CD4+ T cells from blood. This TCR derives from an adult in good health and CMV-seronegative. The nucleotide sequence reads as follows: TGTGCCAGCAGTCCTGCCGTCGGGGGCTCCTACAATGAGCAGTTCTTC. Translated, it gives CASSPAVGGSYNEQFF.